The 4 T cell receptor beta chains below come from one sample, sequenced in a study of technical replicates of blood from a handful of donors. Sequencing used immunoSEQ multiplex PCR; TCRdb keeps in-frame clones, though not all of them. The sample lists 80,000 or so clones, approximately 94% seen once, with 0.38% in the top ten. Sequencing input: T cells isolated from PBMCs. These receptors were taken from a human donor in good health.

The chain links TRBV2 to TRBJ1-4; 8 positions match TRBD1. Trimming at V came to 11 bases and at J to 8 bases, leaving 7 bases not matched to a gene. The CDR3 is 12 residues long. Germline CDR1 is SNHLY and CDR2 is FYNNEI. The CDR3 loop is CAGHRDREKLFF. DNA for the CDR3: TGTGCCGGACACCGGGACAGGGAAAAACTGTTTTTT.

This clone was seen a single time. This sequence joins TRBV7-2 and TRBJ2-7, with D possibly being TRBD1 (7 bases). The CDR3 sequence is 15 residues long. CDR1 SGHTA and CDR2 FQGNSA come from the germline V gene. V gave up 5 bases and J gave up 0 bases, with 14 bases separating them. CDR3 protein: CASSQGGGPSYEQYF. The DNA for the CDR3 is TGTGCCAGCAGCCAGGGGGGCGGTCCCTCCTACGAGCAGTACTTC.

This chain links TRBV7-3 with TRBJ2-3, with D possibly matching TRBD2 (5 bases). The V gene's germline CDR1 is SGHTA and CDR2 FQGTGA. The CDR3 spans 15 residues. Trimming shortened V by 2 bases and J by 3 bases, and 12 bases separated the two germline ends. In DNA, the CDR3 is TGTGCCAGCAGCTTAGGGAGAGGACTTACAGATACGCAGTATTTT. Translation gives CASSLGRGLTDTQYF.

The chain employs TRBV27 and TRBJ2-1; 7 nucleotides align to TRBD2. The V gene's germline CDR1 is MNHEY and CDR2 SMNVEV (reference sequence). Germline trimming cut 9 bases from V and 0 bases from J; bases unmatched to any gene: 17. The CDR3 covers 18 residues. CDR3 in amino acids: CASDLAAPPAASYNEQFF. CDR3 coding DNA: TGTGCCAGTGACCTAGCGGCTCCACCTGCTGCCTCCTACAATGAGCAGTTCTTC.